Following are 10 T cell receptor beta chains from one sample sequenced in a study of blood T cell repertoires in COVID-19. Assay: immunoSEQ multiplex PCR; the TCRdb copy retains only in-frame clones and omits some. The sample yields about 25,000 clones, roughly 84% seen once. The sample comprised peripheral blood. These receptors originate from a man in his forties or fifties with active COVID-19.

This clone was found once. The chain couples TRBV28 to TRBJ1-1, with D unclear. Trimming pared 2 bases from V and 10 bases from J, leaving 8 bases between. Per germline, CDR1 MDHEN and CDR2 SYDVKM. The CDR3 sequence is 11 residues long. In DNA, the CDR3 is TGTGCCAGCAGTTTAGAGGGCGTAGCTTTCTTT. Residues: CASSLEGVAFF.

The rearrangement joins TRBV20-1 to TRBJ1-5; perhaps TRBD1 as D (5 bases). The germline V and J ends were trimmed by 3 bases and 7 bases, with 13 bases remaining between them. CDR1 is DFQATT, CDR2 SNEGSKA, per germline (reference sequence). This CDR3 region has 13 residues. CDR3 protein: CSASLSGDQPQHF. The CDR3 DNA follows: TGCAGTGCTAGTTTGTCGGGGGACCAGCCCCAGCATTTT.

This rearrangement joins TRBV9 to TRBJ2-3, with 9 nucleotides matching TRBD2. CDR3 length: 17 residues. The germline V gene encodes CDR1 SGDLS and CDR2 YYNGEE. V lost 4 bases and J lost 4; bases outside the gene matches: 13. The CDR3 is CASSRQTSGGFSDTQYF. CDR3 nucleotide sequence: TGTGCCAGCAGCCGCCAAACCAGCGGGGGGTTTTCAGATACGCAGTATTTT.

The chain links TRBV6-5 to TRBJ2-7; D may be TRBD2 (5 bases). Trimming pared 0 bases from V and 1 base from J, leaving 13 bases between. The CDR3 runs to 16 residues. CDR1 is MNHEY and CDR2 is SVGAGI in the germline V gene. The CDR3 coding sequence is TGTGCCAGCAGTTACTCCGCGGGCTATCGGTCCTACGAGCAGTACTTC. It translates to CASSYSAGYRSYEQYF.

The CDR3 region is CASSRGGYAGSYEQYV. DNA of the CDR3: TGTGCCAGCAGCCGGGGGGGCTACGCCGGGTCCTACGAGCAGTACGTC. The chain couples TRBV5-4 to TRBJ2-7; TRBD2 agrees at 8 bases. V lost 4 bases and J lost 1; bases outside the gene matches: 10. This CDR3 is 16 amino acids long. Germline CDR1 reads SGHNT; CDR2 reads YYREEE (reference sequence).

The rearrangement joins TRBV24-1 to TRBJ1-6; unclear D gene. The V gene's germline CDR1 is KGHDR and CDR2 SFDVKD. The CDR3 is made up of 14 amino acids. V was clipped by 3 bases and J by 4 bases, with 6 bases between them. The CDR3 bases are TGTGCCACCAGTGATGCTCGGTATAATTCACCCCTCCACTTT. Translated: CATSDARYNSPLHF.

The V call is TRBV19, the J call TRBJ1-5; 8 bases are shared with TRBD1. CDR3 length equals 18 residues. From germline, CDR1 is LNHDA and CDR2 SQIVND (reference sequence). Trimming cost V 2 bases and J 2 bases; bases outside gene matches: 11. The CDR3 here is CASSIIYQGALGNQPQHF. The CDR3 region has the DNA TGTGCCAGTAGTATAATATACCAGGGGGCGTTGGGCAATCAGCCCCAGCATTTT.

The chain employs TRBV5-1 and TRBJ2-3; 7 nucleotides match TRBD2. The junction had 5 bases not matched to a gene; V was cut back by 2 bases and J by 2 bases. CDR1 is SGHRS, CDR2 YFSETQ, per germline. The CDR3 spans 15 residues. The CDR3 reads CASSFLGGVTDTQYF. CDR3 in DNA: TGCGCCAGCAGCTTCCTGGGGGGGGTCACAGATACGCAGTATTTT.

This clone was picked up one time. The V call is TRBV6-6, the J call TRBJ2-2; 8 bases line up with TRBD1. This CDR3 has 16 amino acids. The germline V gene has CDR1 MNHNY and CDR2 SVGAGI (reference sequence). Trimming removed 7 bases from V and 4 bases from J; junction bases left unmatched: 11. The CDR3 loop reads CASIYRGTSGTGELFF. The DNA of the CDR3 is TGTGCCAGCATATACAGGGGGACCTCGGGCACCGGGGAGCTGTTTTTT.

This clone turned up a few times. The CDR3 loop is CASSISDNSPLHF. The CDR3, as DNA: TGTGCCAGCAGTATCTCAGATAATTCACCCCTCCACTTT. The chain recombines TRBV6-5 with TRBJ1-6; unclear D gene. V lost 5 bases and J 5 bases, leaving 7 bases between the germline ends. The CDR3 loop spans 13 amino acids. CDR1 MNHEY and CDR2 SVGAGI come from the germline V gene.